The clone carrying this T cell receptor beta chain was seen a single time. The study assigned cohorts using participant-reported clinical history. TCRdb's copy holds only in-frame clones and misses some; the assay was immunoSEQ multiplex PCR. This sample yields 380,000 or so clones, of which about 90% are seen a single time; 1% to 1.5% belongs to the top ten. The CDR3 spans 12 residues. Germline V lookup: CDR1 PRHDT, CDR2 FYEKMQ (reference sequence). Deletions cut 5 bases from V and 6 bases from J, with 8 bases between. These data originate in a study of blood T cell repertoires in COVID-19. The V gene is TRBV13, the J gene TRBJ2-1; possible D gene TRBD2, 5 bases. This TCR came from a man aged 30 to 45 who had recovered from COVID-19. The sample taken for sequencing was PBMCs or T cells enriched from blood (not recorded which). DNA of the CDR3: TGTGCCAGCAGCCGACGGGGCAATGAGCAGTTCTTC. Translating it yields CASSRRGNEQFF.